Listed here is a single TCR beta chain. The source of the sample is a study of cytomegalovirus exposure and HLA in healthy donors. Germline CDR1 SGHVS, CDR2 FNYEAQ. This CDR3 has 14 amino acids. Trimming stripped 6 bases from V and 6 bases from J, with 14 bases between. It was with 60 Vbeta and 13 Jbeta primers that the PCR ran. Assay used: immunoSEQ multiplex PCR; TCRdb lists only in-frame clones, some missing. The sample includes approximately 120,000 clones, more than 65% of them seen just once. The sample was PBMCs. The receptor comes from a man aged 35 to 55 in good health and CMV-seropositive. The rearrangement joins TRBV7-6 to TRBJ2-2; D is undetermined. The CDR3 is CASRFQVTSGELFF. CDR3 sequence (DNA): TGTGCCAGCAGATTCCAGGTTACATCCGGGGAGCTGTTTTTT.